Here is one TCR beta chain with its context. Its cognate antigen is unknown. Diagnosing involved the use of clinical symptoms, serum thyroxine and TRAb, thyroid ultrasound and orbital computed tomography. These data are taken from a study of T cells in Graves' hyperthyroidism and ophthalmopathy. V dropped 1 base and J dropped 6 bases, with 9 bases sitting between them. CDR3 size: 14 residues. Germline CDR1 is SGHTA and CDR2 is FQGTGA. Study observations and caveats: By a 13 V-J model, ophthalmopathy was set apart from stable hyperthyroidism. Ophthalmopathy, which appeared later, was predicted by the model a median around 6.5 months before onset. Blood held most thyroid clonotypes expanded above 0.001 frequency.

Researchers amplified the TCR beta CDR3 regions from RNA transcripts. The TCR CDR3 first-round RT-PCR relied on the HTBI primer set. TCRdb called the multiplex PCR reads again in MiXCR, with one record for every CDR3 protein. Of roughly 380,000 distinct CDR3 sequences in the sample, about 19% were seen once. The sequenced material came from blood. The chain has TRBV7-3 and TRBJ2-2, with D perhaps matching TRBD2 (5 bases). The origin of this receptor is a woman aged 18 to 35 with Graves' hyperthyroidism. CDR3: CASSLNRGSGELFF. For the CDR3, the DNA is TGTGCCAGCAGCTTAAATCGGGGATCCGGGGAGCTGTTTTTT.